The source of this T cell receptor (beta chain) is a study of blood T cell repertoires in COVID-19. The overall study: Whether acute or convalescent, the COVID-19 samples came from the United States, Italy and Spain. The cDNA or gDNA used as material had been derived from T cells, B-cell-depleted T cells, or PBMCs.

The CDR3 consists of 15 residues. V was shortened by 5 bases and J by 9 bases, with 17 bases between the two germline ends. The germline V gene encodes CDR1 SGHTA and CDR2 FQGNSA. A few counts support this clone. As processed by the authors: Counts of nucleated cells, estimated from reference gene primer amplification, were obtained. Clones were read by immunoSEQ multiplex PCR, and TCRdb kept only the in-frame ones, dropping some. V and J calls plus clone size are reproduced from that table; the DNA served to infer D and trimming. The sample has approximately 230,000 clones, roughly 89% seen once; the top ten hold 2% to 2.5%.

The material sequenced was peripheral blood. This clonotype was sampled from a man aged 25-45 years who had recovered from COVID-19. The chain has TRBV7-2 and TRBJ1-6, with D maybe TRBD1 (5 bases). The CDR3 region is CASSPGHFSSSPLHF. The CDR3 DNA reads as TGTGCCAGCAGCCCAGGACACTTTAGTAGTTCACCCCTCCACTTT.